The rows below give T cell receptor beta chains drawn from one sample of a study of T cell repertoires in cytomegalovirus infection. TCRdb reprocessed the reads with MiXCR, giving one entry per CDR3 protein. The table shows some 500,000 distinct CDR3 sequences, with roughly 42% occurring only once. Their antigens are not known. Sequences were derived from cultured PBMCs, sampled from culture after CMV antigen stimulation. Receptors originate from a human donor in good health (CMV status not recorded). Some clones in this sample may be carry-over from other donors' samples. Each CDR3 is given with its conserved first and last residue. The D gene is left open where the match is weak. Size tells how often a clone was seen (once, few, many) or the class of an expanded clone, and some rows leave it out.

TRBJ2-5,NA,NA,TRBV6-6,TGTGCCAGCAGTTACCAACAGGGTGCTTGGGAGACCCAGTACTTC,CASSYQQGAWETQYF
TRBJ2-3,NA,NA,TRBV4-3,TGCGCCACCTCCTCAAGCCGTCGGGGAACAGATACGCAGTATTTT,CATSSSRRGTDTQYF
TRBJ1-1,few,NA,TRBV6-1,TGTGCCAGCCTACAGGGACTGATGAACACTGAAGCTTTCTTT,CASLQGLMNTEAFF
TRBJ2-5,few,NA,TRBV6-6,TGTGCCAGCAGTTACCGACAGGTCGACCGTGAAGAGACCCAGTACTTC,CASSYRQVDREETQYF
TRBJ2-5,NA,NA,TRBV10-3,TGTGCCATCAGCCCCAACGATCTTTCTGAGACCCAGTACTTC,CAISPNDLSETQYF
TRBJ2-1,NA,NA,TRBV12-3/TRBV12-4,TGTGCCAGCAGTTTCCTGTTCGATGAGCAGTTCTTC,CASSFLFDEQFF
TRBJ1-2,NA,TRBD1,TRBV7-2,TGTGCCAGCAGCTTAGTTGGGACAGGGGCGGCCTATGGCTACACCTTC,CASSLVGTGAAYGYTF
TRBJ2-1,few,NA,TRBV7-2,TGTGCCAGCAGCCAACCGCGTCCGCGGTTGTACAATGAGCAGTTCTTC,CASSQPRPRLYNEQFF
TRBJ2-1,NA,TRBD2,TRBV2,TGTGCCAGCAGTGAAGAGCTAGCGGGGGGCCCTTACAATGAGCAGTTCTTC,CASSEELAGGPYNEQFF
TRBJ2-7,NA,NA,TRBV2,TGTGCCAGCAGTGGGTCAGGGATTTCTCACGAGCAGTACTTC,CASSGSGISHEQYF
TRBJ1-1,NA,NA,TRBV2,TGTGCCAGCAGAGTACAGGTGAACACTGAAGCTTTCTTT,CASRVQVNTEAFF
TRBJ2-3,NA,TRBD1,TRBV4-1,TGTGCCAGCAGCCAGGGACAGGGGGTCACAGATACGCAGTATTTT,CASSQGQGVTDTQYF
TRBJ1-1,NA,NA,TRBV7-2,TGTGCCAGCAGCCCCCACCCGGGGATTGAAGCTTTCTTT,CASSPHPGIEAFF
TRBJ2-1,few,NA,TRBV7-2,TGTGCCAGCAGCTCCCGGGCCAGGAGTGAGCAGTTCTTC,CASSSRARSEQFF
TRBJ2-5,NA,NA,TRBV12-3/TRBV12-4,TGTGCCAGCAGCCCCCGGGACGGAGAGACCCAGTACTTC,CASSPRDGETQYF
TRBJ2-2,NA,TRBD1,TRBV6-2/TRBV6-3,TGTGCCAGCAGTTACCCGATGACAGGGGGCGTAACCGGGGAGCTGTTTTTT,CASSYPMTGGVTGELFF
TRBJ1-4,NA,NA,TRBV7-4,TGTGCCAGCAGCTTAAGTTCGGATTCCCCAAAACTGTTTTTT,CASSLSSDSPKLFF
TRBJ1-6,NA,TRBD1,TRBV25-1,TGTGCCAGCAGGAGGACAGGGGGCGATTCACCCCTCCACTTT,CASRRTGGDSPLHF
TRBJ2-4,few,NA,TRBV12-3/TRBV12-4,TGTGCCAGCAGTTTATCGCTATCCGCTCGTGGCTCCAAAAACATTCAGTACTTC,CASSLSLSARGSKNIQYF
TRBJ1-2,NA,NA,TRBV7-2,TGTGCCAGCAGCTCCGGCGGGAAGGTCGGAGGCTACACCTTC,CASSSGGKVGGYTF